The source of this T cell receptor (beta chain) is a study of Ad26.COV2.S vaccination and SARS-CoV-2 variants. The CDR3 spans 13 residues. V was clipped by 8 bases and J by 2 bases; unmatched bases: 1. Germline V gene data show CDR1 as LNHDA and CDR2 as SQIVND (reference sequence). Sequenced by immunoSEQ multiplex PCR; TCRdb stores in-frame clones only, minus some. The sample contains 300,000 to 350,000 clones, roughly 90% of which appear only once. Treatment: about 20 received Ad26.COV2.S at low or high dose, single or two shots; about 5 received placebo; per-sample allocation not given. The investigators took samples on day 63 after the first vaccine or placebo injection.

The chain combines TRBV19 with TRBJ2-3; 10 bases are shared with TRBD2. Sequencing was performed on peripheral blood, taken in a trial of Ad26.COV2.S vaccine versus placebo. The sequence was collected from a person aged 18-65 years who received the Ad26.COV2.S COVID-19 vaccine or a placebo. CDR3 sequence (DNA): TGTGCCAGTGGACTAGCGGTCACAGATACGCAGTATTTT. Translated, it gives CASGLAVTDTQYF.